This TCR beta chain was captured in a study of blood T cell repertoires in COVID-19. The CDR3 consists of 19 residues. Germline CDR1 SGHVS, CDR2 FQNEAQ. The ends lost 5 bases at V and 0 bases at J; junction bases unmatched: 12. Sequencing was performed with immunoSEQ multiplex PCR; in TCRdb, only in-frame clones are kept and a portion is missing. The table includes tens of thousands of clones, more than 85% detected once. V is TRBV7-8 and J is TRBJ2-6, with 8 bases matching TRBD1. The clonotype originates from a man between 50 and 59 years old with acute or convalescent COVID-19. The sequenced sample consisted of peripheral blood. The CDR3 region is CASSPQDRDIYSGANVLTF. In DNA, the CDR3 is TGTGCCAGCAGCCCCCAGGACAGGGATATATACTCTGGGGCCAACGTCCTGACTTTC.